This T cell receptor beta chain originates from a study of blood T cell repertoires in COVID-19. Study at large: The study drew acute and convalescent COVID-19 samples from the United States, Italy and Spain. In each case, the material was cDNA or gDNA derived from T cells, B-cell-depleted T cells, or PBMCs.

V lost 5 bases, J lost 2 bases, and 10 bases lay in between. Germline loops: CDR1 MNHEY, CDR2 SVGEGT. There are 13 residues in the CDR3. Authors' processing steps: Reference gene primer amplification gave nucleated cell count estimates. The table came from immunoSEQ multiplex PCR; TCRdb's copy has only in-frame clones and leaves some out. That table supplies the V and J calls and clone size; D and trimming were determined from the DNA. The sample includes over 120,000 clones, roughly 89% of them seen just once. The origin of this receptor is a woman in her forties or fifties with acute or convalescent COVID-19. The sequencing input was peripheral blood. The chain recombines TRBV6-2 or TRBV6-3 with TRBJ2-7, with D possibly TRBD2 on 5 matching bases. The CDR3 nucleotides are TGTGCCAGCAGTGACGGGGATACCTACGAGCAGTACTTC. Protein sequence: CASSDGDTYEQYF.